The source of this TCR beta chain is a study of T cell responses to AZD1222 COVID-19 vaccine (dated by TCRdb to 2020 to 2022). Regarding the research as a whole: A total of about 230 trial participants underwent TCR sequencing, of whom approximately 210 received two doses of AZD1222 and some 25 received two doses of the MenACWY control vaccine. Trial participants were enrolled by age into subgroups of 18-55, 56-69 and 70-plus years, and 148, 28 and 57 TCR-sequenced participants, respectively, were included in these subgroups. Findings and caveats that apply to the study as a whole: The whole spike protein was spanned by vaccine-associated CD4 TCRs, and dominant responses were seen in regions 160-218 and 743-854. Reportedly, close to half of the unique spike-specific TCRs recognized epitopes lying outside the regions that are mutated in the B.1.351 and B.1.1.7 variants. The 56-69-year group was small, and its depth increase did not reach significance, likely because of low power. Participants were mostly white British and included more females than males, and it was suggested by the authors that clonal diversity may have been underestimated. After two AZD1222 doses, both the breadth and the depth of spike-specific TCRs were significantly higher than at day 0 and than in MenACWY recipients. Because no samples from the day 14 peak response were available, repertoires could be characterized only after the peak T cell response. Only six AZD1222 recipients were SARS-CoV-2 seropositive at baseline, limiting conclusions about previously exposed vaccinees.

Reading the label with the study, this specimen's time point is: about 28 days (+/-7) after the second vaccine dose. AZD1222 recipients whose second dose came at about 4 weeks and those whose second dose came at about 12 weeks were combined into one group, since spike-specific TCR depth and breadth did not differ between the two schedules. Vaccinee samples were obtained from the UK trials COV001 and COV002, which included a single-blind randomized controlled phase 2/3 trial of AZD1222 (ChAdOx1 nCoV-19) in healthy adults. Trial participant PBMC samples were collected at day 0 and day 28 after the second dose for TCRbeta chain sequencing. The CDR3 regions of human TCRbeta chains were analyzed by immunosequencing. Processing in the source paper ran as follows. TCRs in the repertoires were compared against a reference library of SARS-CoV-2-specific TCRs that had been generated with the MIRA antigen-specificity platform. Breadth was defined as the fraction of unique TCRs that were SARS-CoV-2-associated. Depth was defined as the fraction of total T cells that were SARS-CoV-2-associated. Using the MIRA data, each spike-specific TCR was assigned both to the spike region to which the TCR was reactive and to a CD4 or CD8 class. Log10-transformed breadth and depth values were compared by one-way ANOVA with Sidak's multiple comparisons tests. The immuneACCESS repertoire file appears here via TCRdb, limited to in-frame rearrangements. These files lack a portion of the clones; in checked studies, under half of the deficit traces to unresolved V genes, and the cause of the others is not known. Clone size and V and J calls were adopted from that table, with D and trimming inferred from the DNA. The sample contains more than 120,000 clones, around 84% of them found a single time. 5% to 5.5% of the sample comes from the top ten.

In this sample, this clone turned up once. The clone's antigen remains unknown. The record has no base qualities; no much larger clone is one base away. This receptor was obtained from an adult who received the AZD1222 COVID-19 vaccine. The material sequenced was peripheral blood, taken 28 days after the second AZD1222 dose.

The CDR3 protein: CASSLWPNYGYTF. The DNA sequence is as follows: TGTGCCAGCAGTTTATGGCCAAACTATGGCTACACCTTC. Recombination linked TRBV28 to TRBJ1-2; confidence is insufficient to name the D gene. Including the terminal cysteine and phenylalanine, the CDR3 comprises 13 residues. The CDR3 DNA has 39 bases and is translated from base 1. CDR1 and CDR2, looked up from the germline V gene, are MDHEN and SYDVKM. Trimming costs V 0 bases and J 2 bases, and their ends lie 4 bases apart.